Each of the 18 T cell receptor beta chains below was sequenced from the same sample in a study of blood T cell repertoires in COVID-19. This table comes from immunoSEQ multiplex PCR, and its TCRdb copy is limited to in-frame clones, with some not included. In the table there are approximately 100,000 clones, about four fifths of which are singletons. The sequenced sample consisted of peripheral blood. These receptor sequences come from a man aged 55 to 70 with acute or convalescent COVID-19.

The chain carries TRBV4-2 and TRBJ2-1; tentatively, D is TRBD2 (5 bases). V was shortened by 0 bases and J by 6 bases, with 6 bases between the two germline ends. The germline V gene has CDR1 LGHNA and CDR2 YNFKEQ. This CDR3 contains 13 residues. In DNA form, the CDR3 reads TGTGCCAGCAGCCAAGAACGGGGCAATGAGCAGTTCTTC. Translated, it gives CASSQERGNEQFF.

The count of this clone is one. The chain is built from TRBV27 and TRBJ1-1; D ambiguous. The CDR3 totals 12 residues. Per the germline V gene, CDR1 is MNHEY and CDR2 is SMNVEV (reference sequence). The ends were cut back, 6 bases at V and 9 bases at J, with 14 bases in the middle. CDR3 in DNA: TGTGCCAGCAGCCGACCGCCGGGGAAAGCTTTCTTT. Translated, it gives CASSRPPGKAFF.

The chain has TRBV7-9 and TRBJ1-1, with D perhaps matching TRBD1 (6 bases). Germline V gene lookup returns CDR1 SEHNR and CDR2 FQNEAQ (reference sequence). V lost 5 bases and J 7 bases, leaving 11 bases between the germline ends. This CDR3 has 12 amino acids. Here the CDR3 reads CASSPLDSEAFF. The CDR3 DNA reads TGTGCCAGCAGCCCCCTGGACAGTGAAGCTTTCTTT.

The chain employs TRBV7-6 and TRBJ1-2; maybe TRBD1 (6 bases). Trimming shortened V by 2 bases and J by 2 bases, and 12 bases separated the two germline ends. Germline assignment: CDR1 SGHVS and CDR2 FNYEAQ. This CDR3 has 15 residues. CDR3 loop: CASSLTSTGNYGYTF. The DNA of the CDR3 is TGTGCCAGCAGCTTAACGAGTACAGGGAACTATGGCTACACCTTC.

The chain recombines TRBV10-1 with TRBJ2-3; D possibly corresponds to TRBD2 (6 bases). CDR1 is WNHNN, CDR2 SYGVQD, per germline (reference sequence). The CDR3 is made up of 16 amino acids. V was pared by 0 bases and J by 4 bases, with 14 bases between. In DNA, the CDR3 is TGCGCCAGCAGTGAGTCGATGGTGGGGGGTGCAGATACGCAGTATTTT. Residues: CASSESMVGGADTQYF.

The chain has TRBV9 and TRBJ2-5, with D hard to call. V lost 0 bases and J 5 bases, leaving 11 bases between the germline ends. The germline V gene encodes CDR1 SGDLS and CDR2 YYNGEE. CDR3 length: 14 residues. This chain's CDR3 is CASSVGSVRETQYF. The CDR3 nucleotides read TGTGCCAGCAGCGTAGGGTCAGTGAGGGAGACCCAGTACTTC.

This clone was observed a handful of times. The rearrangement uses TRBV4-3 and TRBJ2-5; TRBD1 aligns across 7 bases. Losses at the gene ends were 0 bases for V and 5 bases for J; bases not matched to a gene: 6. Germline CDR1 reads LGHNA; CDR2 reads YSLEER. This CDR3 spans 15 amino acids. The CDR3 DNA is TGCGCCAGCAGCCAAGATCAGGGGGTCGGGGAGACCCAGTACTTC. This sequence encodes CASSQDQGVGETQYF.

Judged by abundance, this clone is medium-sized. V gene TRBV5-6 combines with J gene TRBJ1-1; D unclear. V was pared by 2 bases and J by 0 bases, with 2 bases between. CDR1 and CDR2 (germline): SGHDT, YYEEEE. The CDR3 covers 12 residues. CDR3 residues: CASSFMNTEAFF. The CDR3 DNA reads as TGTGCCAGCAGCTTTATGAACACTGAAGCTTTCTTT. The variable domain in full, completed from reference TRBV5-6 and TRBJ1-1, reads DAGVTQSPTHLIKTRGQQVTLRCSPKSGHDTVSWYQQALGQGPQFIFQYYEEEERQRGNFPDRFSGHQFPNYSSELNVNALLLGDSALYLCASSFMNTEAFFGQGTRLTVV.

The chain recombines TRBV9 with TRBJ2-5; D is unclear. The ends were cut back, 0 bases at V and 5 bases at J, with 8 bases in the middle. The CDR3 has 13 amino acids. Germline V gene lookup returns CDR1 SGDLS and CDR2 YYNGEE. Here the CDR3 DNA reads TGTGCCAGCAGCGTAGGGAGTAGGGAGACCCAGTACTTC. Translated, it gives CASSVGSRETQYF.

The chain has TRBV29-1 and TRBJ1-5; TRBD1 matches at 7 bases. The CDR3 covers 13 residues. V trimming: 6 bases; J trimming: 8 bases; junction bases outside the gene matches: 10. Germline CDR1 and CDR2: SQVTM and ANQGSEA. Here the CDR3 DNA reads TGCAGCGTCCCCGGGCAGGGGGGTGAGCCCCAGCATTTT. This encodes CSVPGQGGEPQHF.

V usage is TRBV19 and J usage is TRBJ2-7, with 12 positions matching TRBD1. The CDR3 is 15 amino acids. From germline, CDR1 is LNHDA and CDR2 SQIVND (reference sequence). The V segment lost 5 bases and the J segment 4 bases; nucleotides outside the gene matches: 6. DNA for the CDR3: TGTGCCAGTAGTGCCGGGACAGGGGGCGGTTACGAGCAGTACTTC. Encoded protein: CASSAGTGGGYEQYF.

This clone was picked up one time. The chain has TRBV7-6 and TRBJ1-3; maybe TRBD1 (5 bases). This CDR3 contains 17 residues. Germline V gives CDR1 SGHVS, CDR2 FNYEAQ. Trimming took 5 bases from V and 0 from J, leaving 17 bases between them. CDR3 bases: TGTGCCAGCAGCCCCACGGGGGGGTCACTCTCTGGAAACACCATATATTTT. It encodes CASSPTGGSLSGNTIYF.

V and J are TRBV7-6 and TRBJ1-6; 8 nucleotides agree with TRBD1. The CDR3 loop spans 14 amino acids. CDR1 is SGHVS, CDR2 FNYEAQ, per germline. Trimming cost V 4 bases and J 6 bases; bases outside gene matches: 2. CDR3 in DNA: TGTGCCAGCAGCTCCGACAGGGGTAATTCACCCCTCCACTTT. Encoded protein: CASSSDRGNSPLHF.

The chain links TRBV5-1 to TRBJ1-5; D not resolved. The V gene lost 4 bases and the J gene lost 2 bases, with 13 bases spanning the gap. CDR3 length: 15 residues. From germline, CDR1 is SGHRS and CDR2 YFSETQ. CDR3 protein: CASSREGGGNQPQHF. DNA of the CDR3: TGCGCCAGCAGCAGAGAGGGTGGGGGCAATCAGCCCCAGCATTTT.

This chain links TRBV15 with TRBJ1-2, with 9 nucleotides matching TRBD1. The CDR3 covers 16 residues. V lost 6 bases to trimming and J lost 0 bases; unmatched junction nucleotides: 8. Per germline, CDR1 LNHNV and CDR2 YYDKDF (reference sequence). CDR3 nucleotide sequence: TGTGCCACCAGTCGGGACAGGGTTTCCACTAACTATGGCTACACCTTC. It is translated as CATSRDRVSTNYGYTF. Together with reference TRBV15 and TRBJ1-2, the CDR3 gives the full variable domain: DAMVIQNPRYQVTQFGKPVTLSCSQTLNHNVMYWYQQKSSQAPKLLFHYYDKDFNNEADTPDNFQSRRPNTSFCFLDIRSPGLGDTAMYLCATSRDRVSTNYGYTFGSGTRLTVV.

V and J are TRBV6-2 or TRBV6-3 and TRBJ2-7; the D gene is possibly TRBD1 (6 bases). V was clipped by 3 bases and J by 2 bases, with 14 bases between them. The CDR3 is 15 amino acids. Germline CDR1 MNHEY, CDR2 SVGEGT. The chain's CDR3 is CASSYAAGDPYEQYF. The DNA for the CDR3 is TGTGCCAGCAGTTATGCAGCAGGGGACCCCTACGAGCAGTACTTC.

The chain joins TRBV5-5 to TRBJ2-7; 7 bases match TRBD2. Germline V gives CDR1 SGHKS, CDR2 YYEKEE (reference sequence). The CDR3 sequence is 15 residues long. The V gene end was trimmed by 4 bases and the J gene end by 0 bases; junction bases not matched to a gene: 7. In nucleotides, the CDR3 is TGTGCCAGCAGCGAAACCGGGACTAACTCCTACGAGCAGTACTTC. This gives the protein CASSETGTNSYEQYF.

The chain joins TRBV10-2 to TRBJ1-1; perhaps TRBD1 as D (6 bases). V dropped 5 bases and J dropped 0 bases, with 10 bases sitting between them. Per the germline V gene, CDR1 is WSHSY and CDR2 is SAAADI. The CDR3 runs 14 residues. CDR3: CASSRTELNTEAFF. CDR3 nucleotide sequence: TGCGCCAGCAGTCGGACAGAATTGAACACTGAAGCTTTCTTT.